This T cell receptor beta chain is drawn from a study of control samples from healthy donors and cancer patients. Clones were sequenced by immunoSEQ multiplex PCR, and TCRdb holds only the in-frame ones, with some missing. In the table there are 90,000 to 130,000 clones, approximately 90% of which are singletons. The sequencing input was PBMCs. The sequence was obtained from a woman between 55 and 75 years old with lung cancer.

The CDR3: CASSHSSPFGTSSGYTF. As DNA, the CDR3 is TGTGCCAGCAGCCACTCATCACCCTTCGGGACATCCAGTGGCTACACCTTC. The rearrangement joins TRBV3-1 (or the pseudogene TRBV3-2) to TRBJ1-2; weak D call: TRBD1 (6 bases). The CDR3 is 17 residues long. Trimming cost V 3 bases and J 7 bases, with 24 bases left between them. The germline gives CDR1 LGHDT, CDR2 YNNKEL (reference sequence).